This T cell receptor (beta chain) was captured in a study of post-analysis software for immune sequencing data (dated by TCRdb to the mid-2010s). Background on the whole study: Disease courses on record covered relapsing-remitting, secondary progressive and progressive-relapsing multiple sclerosis, though some patients had no subtype annotation. The multiple sclerosis patient repertoires were compared with more than 10 previously published healthy control repertoires from donors aged about 6 to 26 years. A subset of samples was prepared in parallel using single-end sample barcoding, then pooled and co-amplified after Illumina adapter ligation. The investigation overall reported the following: Significantly higher frequencies in patients than in controls were found for five or six TRBV segments, including TRBV5-6, TRBV5-1 and TRBV20-1. The control group was slightly older than the multiple sclerosis patient group. Compared with controls, multiple sclerosis patients had significantly lower normalized Chao1 diversity, a finding suggesting substantial peripheral T-cell clonal expansion. Strong co-clustering of samples prepared in the same batch was shown by direct clustering with F measure, prompting a batch-effect correction.

For this clonotype: What antigen it recognizes has not been identified. No much larger clonotype is one base removed from it; base qualities were not supplied.

To demonstrate the VDJtools post-analysis software, TCR beta repertoires were profiled from the peripheral blood of about 13 young patients with multiple sclerosis. Multiple sclerosis patients were children and adolescents aged roughly 6 to 16 years. CDR3 length: 13 amino acids, cysteine to phenylalanine. Of the read, only the CDR3 DNA is kept; its 39 bases are in frame from base 1. Clipping removes 6 bases from V and 9 bases from J, with 10 as the unmatched junction base count. Receptors were amplified or captured by PCR. TCRdb lists the instrument as Illumina HiSeq 2500. Unique molecular identifiers were incorporated into TCR beta cDNA libraries to reduce PCR and sequencing biases. Per 1 to 10 million input T cells, approximately 500,000 cDNA molecules were obtained, such that each molecule approximated one T cell. The patient libraries were prepared and sequenced with the same protocol used for the earlier healthy control dataset. Samples belonging to the same batch were prepared together, multiplexed and sequenced on a shared HiSeq lane. The paper's processing steps were these. Raw barcoded reads were processed with MIGEC, and single-read molecular identifier groups were discarded before consensus assembly and CDR3 extraction. VDJtools was used for post-analysis of the clonotype tables, and diversity was normalized by down-sampling every dataset to the size of the smallest sample. Repertoire overlap clustering matched CDR3 amino acid but not nucleotide sequences to correct batch-related cross-sample contamination. The public reads were quality trimmed at Q25 with fastp and then assembled into clones with MiXCR by TCRdb, keeping productive beta chains. Rows with a matching CDR3 protein are joined into one entry that keeps the most common DNA and genes. The V and J calls were not made by the authors but by TCRdb's processing. The sample table lists about 400,000 distinct CDR3 sequences, less than 40% of them with a count of one. The ten largest clones capture around an eighth of the sample.

The sample consisted of blood. This TCR was recovered from a girl under 18 with multiple sclerosis. The sequence is built from TRBV12-3 or TRBV12-4 and TRBJ2-7; 8 central nucleotides agree with TRBD2. Here is the DNA: TGTGCCAGCAGCCGGTCGGGGGGGCTCTCGCAGTACTTC. Translated, this is CASSRSGGLSQYF.